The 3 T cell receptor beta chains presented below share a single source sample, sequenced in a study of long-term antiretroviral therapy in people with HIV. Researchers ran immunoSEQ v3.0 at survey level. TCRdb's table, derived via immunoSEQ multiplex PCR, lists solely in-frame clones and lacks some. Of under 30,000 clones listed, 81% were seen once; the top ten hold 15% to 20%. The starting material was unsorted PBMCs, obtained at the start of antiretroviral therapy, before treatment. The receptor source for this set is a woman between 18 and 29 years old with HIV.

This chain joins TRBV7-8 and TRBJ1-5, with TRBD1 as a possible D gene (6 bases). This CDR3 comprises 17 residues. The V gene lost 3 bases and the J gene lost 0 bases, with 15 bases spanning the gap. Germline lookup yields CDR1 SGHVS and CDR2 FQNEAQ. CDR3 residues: CASSFKTGRDSNQPQHF. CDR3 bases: TGTGCCAGCAGCTTCAAGACAGGCAGGGATAGCAATCAGCCCCAGCATTTT.

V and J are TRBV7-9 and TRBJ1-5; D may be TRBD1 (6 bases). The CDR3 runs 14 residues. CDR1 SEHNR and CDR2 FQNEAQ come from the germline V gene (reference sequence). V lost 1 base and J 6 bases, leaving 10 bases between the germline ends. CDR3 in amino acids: CASSLEGGSQPQHF. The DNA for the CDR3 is TGTGCCAGCAGCTTAGAAGGGGGGAGTCAGCCCCAGCATTTT.

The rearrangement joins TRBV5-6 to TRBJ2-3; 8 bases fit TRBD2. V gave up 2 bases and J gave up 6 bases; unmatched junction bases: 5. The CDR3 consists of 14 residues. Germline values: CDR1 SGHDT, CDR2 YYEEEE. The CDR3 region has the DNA TGTGCCAGCAGCTTAACTAGCGGCCCTGATACGCAGTATTTT. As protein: CASSLTSGPDTQYF.